This T cell receptor (beta chain) derives from a study of cytomegalovirus exposure and HLA in healthy donors. General study results and limits: The study flagged some 180 TCR beta chains as cytomegalovirus-associated.

Sequencing used immunoSEQ multiplex PCR; TCRdb keeps in-frame clones, though not all of them. The repertoire holds some 140,000 clones, with 84% as singletons. The CDR3 consists of 13 residues. V was trimmed by 4 bases and J by 8 bases, leaving 9 bases between them. In germline, CDR1 is MNHNY, CDR2 SVGAGI (reference sequence). Concerning this clone: Its antigen is currently unknown.

The sequence was collected from a woman in her 30s in good health and CMV-seronegative. The rearrangement links TRBV6-6 to TRBJ1-6; D is undetermined. Sequenced input: PBMCs. The CDR3 here is CASSFSVDSPLHF. CDR3 DNA: TGTGCCAGCAGTTTTTCTGTTGATTCACCCCTCCACTTT.